The 30 T cell receptor beta chains given below trace back to one sample, sequenced in a study of tumor and adjacent non-tumor tissue in lung cancer. The template was RNA from unsorted bulk tissue. TCRbeta libraries were built with three rounds of nested PCR, modified from ARM-PCR. A single record per CDR3 protein comes from TCRdb applying MiXCR to the multiplex PCR reads. The sample includes around 140,000 distinct CDR3 sequences, around 67% of them seen just once. Material for sequencing was lung tumor tissue. The origin of the receptors is a man aged 55 to 70 with small cell lung cancer.

This chain connects TRBV12-3 or TRBV12-4 to TRBJ2-1; possibly TRBD2 for D (6 bases). The CDR3 sequence is 11 residues long. Trimming removed 7 bases from V and 9 bases from J, with 10 bases in between. The CDR3 is CASILAGEQFF. The CDR3, as DNA: TGTGCCAGCATACTAGCTGGTGAGCAGTTCTTC.

In this sample, this clonotype turned up a few times. The rearrangement links TRBV4-2 to TRBJ2-6, with D uncertain. The V end lost 0 bases, the J end lost 2 bases, and 2 bases lay between the germline ends. Germline V gene data show CDR1 as LGHNA and CDR2 as YNFKEQ. The CDR3 is 14 residues long. CDR3 sequence: CASSQEPGANVLTF. The CDR3 DNA follows: TGTGCCAGCAGCCAAGAGCCTGGGGCCAACGTCCTGACTTTC.

Points on this clonotype: At one end the junction does not follow the germline gene, possibly because of a read error. The rearrangement links TRBV6-5 to TRBJ1-3; D gene uncertain. This CDR3 contains 15 residues. Germline CDR1 reads MNHEY; CDR2 reads SVGAGI. The CDR3 sequence is CASSLRRLSGNTIFF. For the CDR3, the DNA is TGTGCCAGCAGTTTGCGAAGGCTTTCTGGAAACACCATATTTTTT.

The chain carries TRBV20-1 and TRBJ1-4; no firm D call. The CDR3 is 12 amino acids. CDR1 and CDR2 from the germline V gene are DFQATT and SNEGSKA (reference sequence). With 3 bases removed from V and 3 bases from J, the gap between germline ends came to 5 bases. The CDR3 sequence is CSASRANEKLFF. CDR3 DNA sequence: TGCAGTGCTAGTAGGGCTAATGAAAAACTGTTTTTT.

This clonotype was picked up one time. The junction does not match germline at one end; this may be a read error. This sequence joins TRBV30 and TRBJ1-6; D uncertain. Per the germline V gene, CDR1 is GTSNPN and CDR2 is SVGIG (reference sequence). The CDR3 spans 12 residues. In DNA, the CDR3 is TGTGCCTGGAGGACATATTATTCACCCCGCCACTTT. This translates into CAWRTYYSPRHF.

The chain carries TRBV20-1 and TRBJ2-1; D ambiguous. Germline CDR1 is DFQATT and CDR2 is SNEGSKA (reference sequence). V lost 0 bases and J 9 bases, leaving 12 bases between the germline ends. The CDR3 sequence is 13 residues long. The CDR3 loop is CSARDPKGTEQFF. CDR3 in DNA: TGCAGTGCTAGAGATCCTAAGGGAACTGAGCAGTTCTTC.

With respect to this clonotype: At one boundary the junction diverges from the germline segment, which might be a read error. The chain carries TRBV12-3 or TRBV12-4 and TRBJ1-2; D remains ambiguous. This CDR3 spans 13 amino acids. In DNA, the CDR3 is TGTGCCAGCCGTAACACTTTTAACTATGACTACACTTTC. As protein: CASRNTFNYDYTF.

The CDR3 DNA reads TGTGCCAGTAGTATTGAAGATTGGGTGAATCAGCCCCAGCATTTT. Its translation: CASSIEDWVNQPQHF. The chain recombines TRBV19 with TRBJ1-5; D is unresolved. The CDR3 consists of 15 residues. The V end lost 3 bases, the J end lost 4 bases, and 13 bases lay between the germline ends. Germline lookup yields CDR1 LNHDA and CDR2 SQIVND (reference sequence).

As to this clonotype: The germline gene is not matched at one end of the junction; a read error may be the cause. The chain links TRBV10-3 to TRBJ1-5; D might be TRBD1 (6 bases). There are 15 residues in the CDR3. Germline CDR1 reads ENHRY; CDR2 reads SYGVKD. The CDR3: CVVSEGHNSNQSQHF. The DNA for the CDR3 is TGTGTCGTCAGCGAGGGACATAATAGCAATCAGTCCCAGCATTTT.

The V and J genes are TRBV12-3 or TRBV12-4 and TRBJ2-5; 9 bases are a match to TRBD1. V lost 6 bases, J lost 4 bases, and 12 bases stayed unmatched. The CDR3 sequence is 16 residues long. The CDR3 here is CASRYTGGAFSETQYF. CDR3 in DNA: TGTGCCAGCAGATATACAGGGGGCGCTTTTTCAGAGACCCAGTACTTC.

The chain combines TRBV12-3 or TRBV12-4 with TRBJ1-5; possible D gene TRBD1, 6 bases. This CDR3 has 14 amino acids. Trimming removed 3 bases at V and 6 bases at J, with 12 bases between. Here the CDR3 reads CASSLGAGTQPQHF. As DNA, the CDR3 is TGTGCCAGCAGTTTGGGGGCGGGGACTCAGCCCCAGCATTTT.

This clonotype was seen many times. This rearrangement joins TRBV5-4 to TRBJ2-5, with D tentatively TRBD1 (6 bases). The V gene lost 4 bases and the J gene lost 9 bases, with 19 bases spanning the gap. The CDR3 has 14 amino acids. Per the germline V gene, CDR1 is SGHNT and CDR2 is YYREEE (reference sequence). In DNA form, the CDR3 reads TGTGCCAGCAGCGACCGGCAGGGGTCCAGGGCCCAGTACTTC. This encodes CASSDRQGSRAQYF.

CDR3: CSVVELAGSVEQFF. The CDR3 DNA follows: TGCAGTGTCGTAGAACTAGCGGGAAGTGTTGAGCAGTTCTTC. The V gene is TRBV20-1, the J gene TRBJ2-1; TRBD2 agrees at 10 bases. CDR3 size: 14 residues. CDR1 and CDR2 from the germline V gene are DFQATT and SNEGSKA (reference sequence). Trimming cost V 7 bases and J 9 bases; bases outside gene matches: 12.

At least ten counts were recorded for this clonotype. The chain uses TRBV6-1 and TRBJ1-1, with D possibly TRBD1 on 6 matching bases. The ends were cut back, 7 bases at V and 2 bases at J, with 11 bases in the middle. The CDR3 sequence is 13 residues long. CDR1 and CDR2 from the germline V gene are MNHNS and SASEGT. CDR3 protein: CASILQGNTEAFF. The CDR3 DNA follows: TGTGCCAGCATCCTACAGGGTAACACTGAAGCTTTCTTT.

V usage is TRBV2 and J usage is TRBJ1-2, with D unresolved. With 6 bases removed from V and 11 bases from J, the gap between germline ends came to 19 bases. Germline CDR1 SNHLY, CDR2 FYNNEI. The CDR3 consists of 13 residues. The DNA for the CDR3 is TGTGCCAGCAGCGAAAGCGGCCCGCTTAGTTACACCTTC. Translation gives CASSESGPLSYTF.

This clonotype was detected once. Mismatch with germline at one junction end may stem from a read error. The chain links TRBV6-6 to TRBJ2-1, with 8 bases identical to TRBD2. CDR1 is MNHNY, CDR2 SVGAGI, per germline (reference sequence). The CDR3 is made up of 13 amino acids. In DNA, the CDR3 is TGTGCCATCAGTTACGGCGGGGGGAATGAGCAGTTCTTC. Amino acids: CAISYGGGNEQFF.

As regards this clonotype: Given a much more abundant clone one base away, this may be a read error. The chain is built from TRBV11-2 and TRBJ2-1, with D perhaps given as TRBD1 or TRBD2 (5 bases each). The V end was cut by 9 bases, the J end by 6 bases, with 15 bases between. The CDR3 is 13 residues long. CDR1 SGHAT and CDR2 FQNNGV come from the germline V gene. The CDR3 DNA reads as TGTGCCAGGAGCCGGGACCGACCCAATGAGCAGTTCTTC. This encodes CARSRDRPNEQFF.

The chain is built from TRBV12-3 or TRBV12-4 and TRBJ2-7; D perhaps matches TRBD2 (7 bases). The V gene lost 6 bases and the J gene lost 2 bases, with 23 bases spanning the gap. CDR3 length: 17 amino acids. Here the CDR3 reads CASSEGGTAGVPYEQYF. The DNA for the CDR3 is TGTGCCAGCAGCGAGGGGGGTACGGCGGGAGTACCCTACGAGCAGTACTTC.

Comments on this clonotype: It is likely a read error, because the conserved phenylalanine at the end of the CDR3 is missing. No DNA is shown, since the ends of the CDR3 on it are uncertain; the CDR3 is the one TCRdb lists. CDR3 sequence: CASSVGQGTSGANVLTL. This rearrangement joins TRBV11-3 to TRBJ2-6; the D call TRBD1 from the table was never checked on the DNA. The germline CDR1 and CDR2 sequences are SGHNT and YENEEA. The CDR3 contains 17 residues when both ends are counted.

The chain joins TRBV6-6 to TRBJ2-5; the match to TRBD1 covers 7 bases. The CDR3 covers 13 residues. V shed 5 bases and J 1 base; nucleotides not matched to a gene: 1. Germline loops: CDR1 MNHNY, CDR2 SVGAGI (reference sequence). The CDR3 DNA follows: TGTGCCAGCAGTGGGACAGTCCAAGAGACCCAGTACTTC. Amino acid sequence: CASSGTVQETQYF.

The chain joins TRBV19 to TRBJ2-1; 10 bases agree with TRBD2. Unmatched junction bases numbered 7, after V lost 3 bases and J lost 8 bases. Germline V CDR1 and CDR2: LNHDA, SQIVND (reference sequence). This CDR3 spans 15 amino acids. CDR3 loop: CASSMKVAGGYEQFF. CDR3 coding DNA: TGTGCCAGTAGTATGAAGGTAGCGGGGGGTTATGAGCAGTTCTTC.

On this clonotype: A single base separates this from a much larger clone, so it may be a read error. The CDR3: CASIGAQRETQYF. The CDR3 DNA is TGTGCCAGCATTGGTGCCCAGAGGGAGACCCAGTACTTC. The genes are TRBV6-1 and TRBJ2-5; D call uncertain. With 7 bases removed from V and 5 bases from J, the gap between germline ends came to 14 bases. The CDR3 has 13 residues. Germline-derived CDR1 and CDR2 are MNHNS and SASEGT.

Concerning this clonotype itself: Possible read error: a much larger clone is one base away. The chain carries TRBV6-1 and TRBJ2-1; D perhaps matches TRBD1 (5 bases). There are 15 residues in the CDR3. Germline V CDR1 and CDR2: MNHNS, SASEGT. DNA of the CDR3: TGTGCCAGCAGTGAATACGCAGGGTCGAACAATGAGCTGTTCTTC. Its protein is CASSEYAGSNNELFF.

As concerns this clonotype: Because it lacks the conserved phenylalanine or tryptophan at the end, this CDR3 is likely a read error. The chain joins TRBV30 to TRBJ1-1; D is possibly TRBD1 (5 bases). The germline V gene encodes CDR1 GTSNPN and CDR2 SVGIG (reference sequence). CDR3 size: 13 residues. With 0 bases removed from V and 1 base from J, the gap between germline ends came to 6 bases. CDR3 loop: CAWSVRGNTEAFL. CDR3 nucleotide sequence: TGTGCCTGGAGTGTGAGGGGGAACACTGAAGCTTTCCTT.

The chain has TRBV11-2 and TRBJ2-3; D is unclear. Germline values: CDR1 SGHAT, CDR2 FQNNGV. Trimming cost V 3 bases and J 2 bases, with 12 bases left between them. CDR3 length equals 15 residues. CDR3 in DNA: TGTGCCAGCAGCTTGGGCGGTAACCCCACAGATACGCAGTATTTT. Its translation is CASSLGGNPTDTQYF.

As to this clonotype: One end of the junction varies from germline; a read error may be responsible. J is TRBJ2-3 and V is TRBV6-6, with D uncertain. This CDR3 region has 13 residues. CDR1 and CDR2 from the germline V gene are MNHNY and SVGAGI (reference sequence). CDR3 nucleotide sequence: TGTGCCAGCGGGTCGTCGAACACAGATATGCAGTATTTT. Translation: CASGSSNTDMQYF.

DNA of the CDR3: TGTGCCAGTAGGGGTACCGACAGGTCCCTATGCAATGAGCAGTTCTTC. Translated, it gives CASRGTDRSLCNEQFF. The J gene is TRBJ2-1, the V gene TRBV28; TRBD1 might be the D (6 bases). Germline V gives CDR1 MDHEN, CDR2 SYDVKM. V was pared by 9 bases and J by 6 bases, with 24 bases between. The CDR3 contains 16 residues.

Concerning this clonotype: It may be a read error: a sequence one base away is much more abundant. The chain carries TRBV20-1 and TRBJ1-2, with D uncertain. The germline CDR1 and CDR2 sequences are DFQATT and SNEGSKA (reference sequence). The CDR3 has 13 residues. The V end was cut by 4 bases, the J end by 4 bases, with 13 bases between. CDR3 nucleotide sequence: TGCAGTGCTACTAGAGGTGGTCGCTATGGCTACACCTTC. Its translation: CSATRGGRYGYTF.

A remark on this clonotype: A read error may be the cause here, since a much bigger clone is one base away. The chain employs TRBV5-5 and TRBJ2-3; the D gene could be TRBD1 or TRBD2 (7 bases each). There are 17 residues in the CDR3. The germline gives CDR1 SGHKS, CDR2 YYEKEE (reference sequence). CDR3 nucleotides: TGTCCCAGCAGCTTAATTGGTGGGGGAGGGGGCAGAGATACGCAGTATTTT. Its protein product is CPSSLIGGGGGRDTQYF.

For this clonotype: A read error may produce the germline difference seen at one junction end. V usage is TRBV11-2 and J usage is TRBJ2-3; 8 nucleotides line up with TRBD2. Germline CDR1 reads SGHAT; CDR2 reads FQNNGV. The CDR3 loop spans 14 amino acids. DNA for the CDR3: TGTGTCAGCAGCTTTGTAGCGGGATGGGGTACGCAGTATTTT. It yields the protein CVSSFVAGWGTQYF. Looking up the rest from reference TRBV11-2 and TRBJ2-3 gives the full variable domain: EAGVAQSPRYKIIEKRQSVAFWCNPISGHATLYWYQQILGQGPKLLIQFQNNGVVDDSQLPKDRFSAERLKGVDSTLKIQPAKLEDSAVYLCVSSFVAGWGTQYFGPGTRLTVL.